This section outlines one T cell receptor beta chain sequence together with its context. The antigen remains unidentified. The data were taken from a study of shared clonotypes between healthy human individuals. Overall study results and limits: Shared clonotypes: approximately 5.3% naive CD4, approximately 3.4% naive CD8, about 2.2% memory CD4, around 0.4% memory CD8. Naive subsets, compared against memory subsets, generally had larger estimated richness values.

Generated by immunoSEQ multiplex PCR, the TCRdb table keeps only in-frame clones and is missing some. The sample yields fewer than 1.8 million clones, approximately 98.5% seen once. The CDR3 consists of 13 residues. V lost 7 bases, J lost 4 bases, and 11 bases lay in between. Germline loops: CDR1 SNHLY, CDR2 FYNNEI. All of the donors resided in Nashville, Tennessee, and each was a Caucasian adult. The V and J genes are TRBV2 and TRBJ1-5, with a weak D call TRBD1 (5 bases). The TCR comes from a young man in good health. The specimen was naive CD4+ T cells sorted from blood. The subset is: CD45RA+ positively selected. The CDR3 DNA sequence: TGTGCCAGCATGCGGGACGGTAATCAGCCCCAGCATTTT. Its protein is CASMRDGNQPQHF.